The T cell receptor (beta chain) described here comes from a study of STAT5B mutations in CD4+ large granular lymphocyte leukemia. Study details: Healthy donors showed HLA-associated enrichment of the CDR3 'QG' motif. Study-wide results and caveats: Patient CD4-sorted repertoires looked more clonal than healthy CD4+ repertoires, even without putative leukemic clones. No patients shared main leukemic clonotypes, though roughly 27% appeared at low frequency elsewhere.

Profiled with immunoSEQ multiplex PCR; TCRdb holds only in-frame clones, not every one. The sample has 25,000 to 30,000 clones, 78% seen once. Notes on this clone: Its specificity is unknown.

The sequence came from a human donor in good health. Sequencing was performed on CD4+ T cells from blood buffy coats.

The CDR3 nucleotides are TGTGCCAGCAGTTTAGTATTTATTGGGTCTGAAGCTTTCTTT. This translates into CASSLVFIGSEAFF. The chain has TRBV28 and TRBJ1-1; no clear D gene. Trimming took 2 bases from V and 6 from J, leaving 13 bases between them. The length of the CDR3 is 14 residues. The germline gives CDR1 MDHEN, CDR2 SYDVKM. The full variable domain, rest sourced from reference TRBV28 and TRBJ1-1, is DVKVTQSSRYLVKRTGEKVFLECVQDMDHENMFWYRQDPGLGLRLIYFSYDVKMKEKGDIPEGYSVSREKKERFSLILESASTNQTSMYLCASSLVFIGSEAFFGQGTRLTVV.